The clone carrying this T cell receptor (beta chain) was detected ten times or more. Its target is unknown. What was amplified from RNA transcripts were TCR beta CDR3 regions. HTBI primers were the set used in a first-round RT-PCR of the TCR CDR3. TCRdb itself ran the multiplex PCR reads through MiXCR, one entry per CDR3 protein. This table holds hundreds of thousands of distinct CDR3 sequences, approximately 40% found once. Each diagnosis drew on symptoms, thyroxine, TRAb, thyroid ultrasound and orbital computed tomography findings. Trimming pared 2 bases from V and 6 bases from J, leaving 10 bases between. Germline lookup yields CDR1 MNHEY and CDR2 SVGAGI. The CDR3 has 13 residues. The sample belongs to a study of T cells in Graves' hyperthyroidism and ophthalmopathy. Overall study context: The blood sample was taken at first diagnosis, before treatment began.

Study results and caveats: Ophthalmopathy got predicted by the model a median roughly 6.1 months before its onset.

Input material: blood. The chain is built from TRBV6-5 and TRBJ1-2; D unclear. The sequence derives from a woman in her forties with Graves' hyperthyroidism. The CDR3 protein is CASSYGYSDGYTF. CDR3 sequence (DNA): TGTGCCAGCAGTTACGGGTATTCTGATGGCTACACCTTC.